What follows describes a single T cell receptor (beta chain). This CDR3 has 15 amino acids. With 2 bases removed from V and 1 base from J, the gap between germline ends came to 11 bases. Germline V gene sequence: CDR1 MNHEY, CDR2 SVGAGI. These data are taken from a study of cytomegalovirus exposure and HLA in healthy donors. The primer mix had 60 Vbeta and 13 Jbeta primers. Data came from immunoSEQ multiplex PCR; TCRdb stores just in-frame clones and leaves some out. The sample carries 150,000 or so clones, 70% to 85% recorded once. All the people who gave samples were healthy bone marrow donors. The chain uses TRBV6-5 and TRBJ1-1; D gene unclear. The receptor was derived from a man aged 30 to 45 in good health and CMV-seropositive. Sequencing was done on a sample of PBMCs. The CDR3 DNA reads TGTGCCAGCAGTTACGACGGGGATACGAACACTGAAGCTTTCTTT. It translates to CASSYDGDTNTEAFF.